These 26 T cell receptor beta chains came from one sample sequenced in a study of control samples from healthy donors and cancer patients. The assay was immunoSEQ multiplex PCR, and TCRdb's table has in-frame clones only and misses some. The table shows about 180,000 clones, with more than 80% occurring only once. Sequencing was performed on blood. The source is a man aged 30-40 years in good health.

This clone was counted a single time. The chain recombines TRBV19 with TRBJ2-7; TRBD1 matches 12 bases. J was trimmed by 7 bases and V by 9 bases; bases with no gene match: 10. This CDR3 spans 14 amino acids. CDR1 is LNHDA and CDR2 is SQIVND in the germline V gene (reference sequence). In nucleotides, the CDR3 is TGTGCCAGCAGACCGGGACAGGGGGCCGGTGAGCAGTACTTC. This encodes CASRPGQGAGEQYF.

CDR3 in amino acids: CATSDHRGLGTGELFF. The CDR3 bases are TGTGCCACCAGTGATCACAGGGGGCTGGGGACCGGGGAGCTGTTTTTT. The rearrangement links TRBV24-1 to TRBJ2-2; TRBD1 aligns across 9 bases. Losses at the gene ends were 3 bases for V and 5 bases for J; bases not matched to a gene: 6. The CDR3 covers 16 residues. The V gene's germline CDR1 is KGHDR and CDR2 SFDVKD.

The genes are TRBV4-2 and TRBJ1-3; D is undetermined. Germline loops: CDR1 LGHNA, CDR2 YNFKEQ. The CDR3 loop spans 14 amino acids. V lost 5 bases and J lost 0, with 8 bases in between. The CDR3 sequence: CASSERLSGNTIYF. CDR3 nucleotides: TGTGCCAGCAGCGAGCGCCTCTCTGGAAACACCATATATTTT.

The J gene is TRBJ1-2, the V gene TRBV6-5; 10 bases agree with TRBD1. CDR3 length: 15 amino acids. Germline CDR1 reads MNHEY; CDR2 reads SVGAGI. J lost 5 bases, V lost 0 bases, and 3 bases had no gene match. CDR3 DNA sequence: TGTGCCAGCAGTTACTCGAGACAGGGGGCATATGGCTACACCTTC. This codes for CASSYSRQGAYGYTF.

The genes are TRBV28 and TRBJ1-1, with D uncertain. This CDR3 has 12 amino acids. Germline V gene data show CDR1 as MDHEN and CDR2 as SYDVKM. V shed 4 bases and J shed 7 bases, with 10 bases lying between them. CDR3 loop: CASSWNRNEAFF. DNA of the CDR3: TGTGCCAGCAGTTGGAACCGGAATGAAGCTTTCTTT.

V gene TRBV7-9 combines with J gene TRBJ2-5; D unresolved. Germline CDR1 reads SEHNR; CDR2 reads FQNEAQ (reference sequence). This CDR3 comprises 11 residues. The germline V and J ends were trimmed by 4 bases and 5 bases, with 5 bases remaining between them. CDR3 DNA: TGTGCCAGCAGCTCTGCGGAGACCCAGTACTTC. Amino acids: CASSSAETQYF.

This chain links TRBV4-1 with TRBJ1-4, with a weak D call TRBD1 (6 bases). Trimming removed 7 bases from V and 5 bases from J, with 20 bases in between. The CDR3 sequence is 16 residues long. Germline V gene lookup returns CDR1 MGHRA and CDR2 YSYEKL. The CDR3 spells CASNDPVRTANEKLFF. In DNA form, the CDR3 reads TGCGCCAGCAACGACCCGGTCCGGACAGCGAATGAAAAACTGTTTTTT.

This sequence joins TRBV11-2 and TRBJ2-3; D gene unclear. Germline values: CDR1 SGHAT, CDR2 FQNNGV. Trimming removed 3 bases at V and 4 bases at J, with 8 bases between. The CDR3 covers 13 residues. The CDR3 here is CASSFVTADTQYF. In nucleotides, the CDR3 is TGTGCCAGCAGCTTCGTGACGGCAGATACGCAGTATTTT.

The chain has TRBV30 and TRBJ1-5; D possibly corresponds to TRBD1 (5 bases). The CDR3 spans 14 residues. Trimming left V 0 bases short and J 7 bases short, with 13 bases between. The germline V gene encodes CDR1 GTSNPN and CDR2 SVGIG (reference sequence). Here the CDR3 reads CAWSVPQGVQPQHF. CDR3 nucleotides: TGTGCCTGGAGTGTGCCGCAGGGCGTACAGCCCCAGCATTTT.

The chain is built from TRBV19 and TRBJ1-4; no reliable D call. The V and J ends lost 7 bases and 7 bases respectively, with 16 bases between them. From germline, CDR1 is LNHDA and CDR2 SQIVND (reference sequence). CDR3 length equals 14 residues. The CDR3 protein is CASTDEGRVEKLFF. CDR3 sequence (DNA): TGTGCCAGTACTGATGAAGGTCGCGTTGAAAAACTGTTTTTT.

The V and J genes are TRBV19 and TRBJ1-1; D gene uncertain. The CDR3 is 15 amino acids. Germline V gives CDR1 LNHDA, CDR2 SQIVND (reference sequence). The germline V and J ends were trimmed by 3 bases and 6 bases, with 17 bases remaining between them. CDR3 sequence reads: CASSIPSKVFSEAFF. The CDR3 DNA follows: TGTGCCAGTAGTATCCCTTCGAAGGTTTTTTCTGAAGCTTTCTTT. The full variable domain, in which reference TRBV19 and TRBJ1-1 provide the parts outside the CDR3, is DGGITQSPKYLFRKEGQNVTLSCEQNLNHDAMYWYRQDPGQGLRLIYYSQIVNDFQKGDIAEGYSVSREKKESFPLTVTSAQKNPTAFYLCASSIPSKVFSEAFFGQGTRLTVV.

CDR3 loop: CASSFGGDYGYTF. Here the CDR3 DNA reads TGTGCCAGCAGTTTTGGTGGAGACTATGGCTACACCTTC. This sequence joins TRBV27 and TRBJ1-2; no firm D call. Germline assignment: CDR1 MNHEY and CDR2 SMNVEV (reference sequence). V gave up 3 bases and J gave up 3 bases, with 8 bases separating them. The CDR3 spans 13 residues.

The chain has TRBV3-1 (or the pseudogene TRBV3-2) and TRBJ1-6; 7 bases line up with TRBD1. Germline lookup yields CDR1 LGHDT and CDR2 YNNKEL (reference sequence). CDR3 length: 14 residues. Unmatched junction bases numbered 1, after V lost 4 bases and J lost 4 bases. The CDR3 is CASSPGQYNSPLHF. CDR3 coding DNA: TGTGCCAGCAGCCCGGGACAGTATAATTCACCCCTCCACTTT.

The rearrangement uses TRBV3-1 (or the pseudogene TRBV3-2) and TRBJ2-3; 11 nucleotides align to TRBD2. Germline CDR1 reads LGHDT; CDR2 reads YNNKEL (reference sequence). This CDR3 comprises 18 residues. J lost 0 bases, V lost 4 bases, and 9 bases had no gene match. The DNA of the CDR3 is TGTGCCAGCAGCCCATGGGCTAGCGGGGGGAATAGCACAGATACGCAGTATTTT. Translation: CASSPWASGGNSTDTQYF.

V gene TRBV7-2 combines with J gene TRBJ1-3; no reliable D call. Germline CDR1 reads SGHTA; CDR2 reads FQGNSA. The CDR3 runs to 16 residues. V was trimmed by 5 bases and J by 4 bases, leaving 18 bases between them. The CDR3 sequence is CASSPENGLRGNTIYF. As DNA, the CDR3 is TGTGCCAGCAGCCCAGAGAACGGGTTGCGAGGAAACACCATATATTTT.

This chain connects TRBV7-2 to TRBJ1-6, with D uncertain. Trimming shortened V by 0 bases and J by 10 bases, and 7 bases separated the two germline ends. This CDR3 comprises 13 residues. Germline V gene sequence: CDR1 SGHTA, CDR2 FQGNSA. Here the CDR3 DNA reads TGTGCCAGCAGCTTAGCCATTTTCTCACCCCTCCACTTT. Amino acid sequence: CASSLAIFSPLHF.

This rearrangement joins TRBV10-2 to TRBJ2-5, with 7 bases that match TRBD1. V trimming: 7 bases; J trimming: 5 bases; junction bases outside the gene matches: 10. This CDR3 is built from 14 residues. CDR1 and CDR2 (germline): WSHSY, SAAADI. Written as DNA, the CDR3 is TGCGCCAGCAACCTACAGGGGTTGGGTGAGACCCAGTACTTC. It yields the protein CASNLQGLGETQYF.

This clone has only a few counts. At the DNA level, this CDR3 is encoded by other sequences in the same sample as well. The V gene is TRBV6-4, the J gene TRBJ1-2, with D unclear. Germline V gene data show CDR1 as MRHNA and CDR2 as SNTAGT. Deletions cut 0 bases from V and 7 bases from J, with 6 bases between. CDR3 length: 12 residues. The CDR3 here is CASSDSGGGYTF. DNA for the CDR3: TGTGCCAGCAGTGACTCGGGAGGTGGCTACACCTTC.

The chain has TRBV5-1 and TRBJ1-6, with D perhaps TRBD1 (6 bases). The V end lost 0 bases, the J end lost 10 bases, and 11 bases lay between the germline ends. Per the germline V gene, CDR1 is SGHRS and CDR2 is YFSETQ. The CDR3 loop spans 14 amino acids. As DNA, the CDR3 is TGCGCCAGCAGCTTGGAGGGGGGACAATCACCCCTCCACTTT. Protein: CASSLEGGQSPLHF. Full variable domain (rest looked up from reference TRBV5-1 and TRBJ1-6): KAGVTQTPRYLIKTRGQQVTLSCSPISGHRSVSWYQQTPGQGLQFLFEYFSETQRNKGNFPGRFSGRQFSNSRSEMNVSTLELGDSALYLCASSLEGGQSPLHFGNGTRLTVT.

CDR3 bases: TGTGCCAGCAGCGACAGGCCCGGAAACACCATATATTTT. Amino acid sequence: CASSDRPGNTIYF. The chain couples TRBV6-5 to TRBJ1-3; tentatively, D is TRBD1 (6 bases). The germline V and J ends were trimmed by 6 bases and 4 bases, with 10 bases remaining between them. The CDR3 length is 13 residues. The germline CDR1 and CDR2 sequences are MNHEY and SVGAGI.

The J gene is TRBJ1-3, the V gene TRBV28; 9 nucleotides line up with TRBD1. CDR3 length: 16 residues. The ends lost 7 bases at V and 3 bases at J; junction bases unmatched: 10. The germline gives CDR1 MDHEN, CDR2 SYDVKM. This CDR3 reads CASTTGTGKYGNTIYF. The DNA for the CDR3 is TGTGCCAGCACCACCGGGACAGGGAAGTATGGAAACACCATATATTTT. The entire variable domain, with the rest obtained from reference TRBV28 and TRBJ1-3, is as follows: DVKVTQSSRYLVKRTGEKVFLECVQDMDHENMFWYRQDPGLGLRLIYFSYDVKMKEKGDIPEGYSVSREKKERFSLILESASTNQTSMYLCASTTGTGKYGNTIYFGEGSWLTVV.

The chain has TRBV7-2 and TRBJ1-6; 11 bases are shared with TRBD1. This CDR3 comprises 19 residues. The V and J ends lost 1 base and 2 bases, in that order; junction bases with no gene match: 7. Germline loops: CDR1 SGHTA, CDR2 FQGNSA. The CDR3 sequence: CASSLVARTGGTYNSPLHF. The CDR3 coding sequence is TGTGCCAGCAGCTTAGTTGCCCGGACAGGGGGCACCTATAATTCACCCCTCCACTTT.

The chain has TRBV30 and TRBJ2-1; a weak D match, TRBD2 (6 bases). Per germline, CDR1 GTSNPN and CDR2 SVGIG (reference sequence). The CDR3 is 14 residues long. Trimming stripped 6 bases from V and 7 bases from J, with 19 bases between. This CDR3 is CACESGSVRNEQFF. The CDR3, as DNA: TGTGCCTGCGAAAGCGGGTCGGTACGGAATGAGCAGTTCTTC. The full variable domain, its missing parts supplied by reference TRBV30 and TRBJ2-1, is SQTIHQWPATLVQPVGSPLSLECTVEGTSNPNLYWYRQAAGRGLQLLFYSVGIGQISSEVPQNLSASRPQDRQFILSSKKLLLSDSGFYLCACESGSVRNEQFFGPGTRLTVL.

The chain is built from TRBV11-2 and TRBJ2-1, with 7 bases identical to TRBD1. The V gene end was trimmed by 7 bases and the J gene end by 4 bases; junction bases not matched to a gene: 16. The CDR3 sequence is 17 residues long. In germline, CDR1 is SGHAT, CDR2 FQNNGV. The CDR3 nucleotides are TGTGCCAGCAAAAAAGGGCGAGGACAGGAAAAATACAATGAGCAGTTCTTC. It translates to CASKKGRGQEKYNEQFF.

This clone was counted a few times. This chain connects TRBV19 to TRBJ1-6, with a weak D call TRBD1 (5 bases). This CDR3 is 14 amino acids long. The germline CDR1 and CDR2 sequences are LNHDA and SQIVND (reference sequence). V gave up 5 bases and J gave up 7 bases, with 12 bases separating them. The CDR3 loop is CASSSGRQNSPLHF. For the CDR3, the DNA is TGTGCCAGTAGTTCGGGGCGACAGAATTCACCCCTCCACTTT.

A note on this clone: This is likely a read error, given that the CDR3 carries no conserved phenylalanine or tryptophan at its end. The DNA is omitted, as the CDR3 cannot be located on it reliably, and the CDR3 follows TCRdb's listing. The chain is built from TRBV19 and TRBJ1-2. The CDR3 spans 17 residues, counting both ends. CDR1 and CDR2 from the germline V gene are LNHDA and SQIVND (reference sequence). CDR3 sequence reads: CASSILPWEGASYGYSS.